Below, 7 T cell receptor beta chains from the same sample are listed, as sequenced in a study of PD-L1 blockade in urothelial cancer. Libraries were prepared by immunoSEQ multiplex PCR; TCRdb keeps only in-frame clonotypes and omits some of them. Here the sample spans about 52,000 clones, roughly 80% being singletons. Time point here: pretreatment peripheral blood. The material was PBMCs, obtained around atezolizumab (anti-PD-L1) treatment. The receptors stem from a man in his 70s with urothelial cancer.

The chain uses TRBV27 and TRBJ2-5; D might be TRBD1 (5 bases). The V end was cut by 6 bases, the J end by 3 bases, with 11 bases between. This CDR3 is built from 13 residues. Germline assignment: CDR1 MNHEY and CDR2 SMNVEV (reference sequence). CDR3 amino acids: CASRGLDKETQYF. In nucleotides, the CDR3 is TGTGCCAGCAGGGGGCTAGACAAAGAGACCCAGTACTTC.

This CDR3 reads CASSLVGQLTYEQYF. Written as DNA, the CDR3 is TGTGCCAGCAGCTTGGTGGGCCAGCTGACCTACGAGCAGTACTTC. The chain uses TRBV5-6 and TRBJ2-7; D gene uncertain. Germline V lookup: CDR1 SGHDT, CDR2 YYEEEE. V shed 0 bases and J shed 2 bases, with 12 bases lying between them. The CDR3 contains 15 residues.

The chain links TRBV4-1 to TRBJ2-6; TRBD1 might be the D (6 bases). The CDR3 has 18 residues. Trimming stripped 0 bases from V and 3 bases from J, with 15 bases between. Germline CDR1 is MGHRA and CDR2 is YSYEKL. The CDR3 DNA is TGCGCCAGCAGCCAAGATCGAGTAGGGGACATTGGGGCCAACGTCCTGACTTTC. Protein sequence: CASSQDRVGDIGANVLTF.

This chain uses TRBV7-2 with TRBJ1-3; D gene unclear. V was cut by 1 base and J by 8 bases, with 12 bases left in between. The CDR3 has 14 residues. Germline V lookup: CDR1 SGHTA, CDR2 FQGNSA. The CDR3 sequence: CASSLVGVGDTIYF. In DNA form, the CDR3 reads TGTGCCAGCAGCTTAGTGGGAGTCGGAGACACCATATATTTT.

The chain joins TRBV4-1 to TRBJ1-2, with 8 positions matching TRBD1. The germline V gene has CDR1 MGHRA and CDR2 YSYEKL. The CDR3 extends over 15 amino acids. V shed 0 bases, J shed 7 bases, and the junction held 7 bases outside the gene matches. CDR3: CASSQDRGLWSGYTF. The CDR3 region has the DNA TGCGCCAGCAGCCAAGACAGGGGGCTTTGGAGTGGCTACACCTTC.

This sequence joins TRBV6-5 and TRBJ1-1; D is undetermined. Trimming left V 0 bases short and J 3 bases short, with 5 bases between. The CDR3 has 13 amino acids. Germline CDR1 reads MNHEY; CDR2 reads SVGAGI. CDR3 DNA sequence: TGTGCCAGCAGTTACTCCGGGTACACTGAAGCTTTCTTT. Residues: CASSYSGYTEAFF.

This clone was seen only a few times. Here the CDR3 reads CASSVVWAGEQYF. The CDR3 coding sequence is TGTGCCAGCAGCGTAGTATGGGCGGGGGAGCAGTACTTC. V is TRBV9 and J is TRBJ2-7; perhaps TRBD2 as D (6 bases). V lost 0 bases and J 7 bases, leaving 11 bases between the germline ends. Germline V gives CDR1 SGDLS, CDR2 YYNGEE. This CDR3 has 13 amino acids.